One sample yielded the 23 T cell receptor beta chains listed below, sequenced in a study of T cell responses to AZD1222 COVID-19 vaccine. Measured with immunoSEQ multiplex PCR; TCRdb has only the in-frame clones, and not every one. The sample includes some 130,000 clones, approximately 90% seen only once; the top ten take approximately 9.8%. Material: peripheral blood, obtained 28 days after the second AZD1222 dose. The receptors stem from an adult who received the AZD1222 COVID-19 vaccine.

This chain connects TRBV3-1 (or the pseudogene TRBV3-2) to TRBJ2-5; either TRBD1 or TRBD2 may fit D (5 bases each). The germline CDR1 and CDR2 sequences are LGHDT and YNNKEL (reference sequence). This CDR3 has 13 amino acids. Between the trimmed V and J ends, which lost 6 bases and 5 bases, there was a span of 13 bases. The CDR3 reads CASRGDPLETQYF. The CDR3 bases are TGTGCCAGCAGAGGGGACCCGCTGGAGACCCAGTACTTC.

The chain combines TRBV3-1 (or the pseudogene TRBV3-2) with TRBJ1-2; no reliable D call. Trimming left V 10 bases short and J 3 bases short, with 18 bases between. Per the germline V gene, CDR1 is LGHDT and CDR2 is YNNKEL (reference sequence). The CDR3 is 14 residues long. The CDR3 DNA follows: TGTGCCACCTACCGTGCCGGCGGCGACTATGGCTACACCTTC. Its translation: CATYRAGGDYGYTF.

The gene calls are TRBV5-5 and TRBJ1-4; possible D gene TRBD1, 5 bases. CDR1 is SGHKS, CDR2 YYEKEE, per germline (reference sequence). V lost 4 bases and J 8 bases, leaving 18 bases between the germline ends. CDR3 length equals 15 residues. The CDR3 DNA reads TGTGCCAGCAGCGAAACGGGACGCCTAGAGGAAAAACTGTTTTTT. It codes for CASSETGRLEEKLFF.

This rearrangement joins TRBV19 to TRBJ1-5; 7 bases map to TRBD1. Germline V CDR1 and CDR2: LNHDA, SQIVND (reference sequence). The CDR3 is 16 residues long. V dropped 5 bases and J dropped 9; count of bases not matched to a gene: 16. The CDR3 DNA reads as TGTGCCAGTAGTCCTCGGGACAGTACATCTCGGAGGCCCCAGCATTTT. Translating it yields CASSPRDSTSRRPQHF.

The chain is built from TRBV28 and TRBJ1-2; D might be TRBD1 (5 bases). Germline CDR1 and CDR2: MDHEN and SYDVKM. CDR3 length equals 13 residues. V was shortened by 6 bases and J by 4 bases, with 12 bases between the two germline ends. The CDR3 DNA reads TGTGCCAGCAGCCGGGACGGCCCCTATGGCTACACCTTC. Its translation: CASSRDGPYGYTF.

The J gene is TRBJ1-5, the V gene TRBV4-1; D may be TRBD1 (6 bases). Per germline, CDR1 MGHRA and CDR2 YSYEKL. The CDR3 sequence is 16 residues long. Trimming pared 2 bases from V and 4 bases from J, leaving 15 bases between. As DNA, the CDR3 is TGCGCCAGCAGCCAACCAACCGGACAGATTAATCAGCCCCAGCATTTT. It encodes CASSQPTGQINQPQHF.

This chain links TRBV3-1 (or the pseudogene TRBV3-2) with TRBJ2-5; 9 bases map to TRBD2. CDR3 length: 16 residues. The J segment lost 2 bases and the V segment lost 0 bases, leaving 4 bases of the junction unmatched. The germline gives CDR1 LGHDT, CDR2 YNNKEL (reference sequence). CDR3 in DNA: TGTGCCAGCAGCCAAGAGGGGCGGGGGGGACAAGAGACCCAGTACTTC. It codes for CASSQEGRGGQETQYF.

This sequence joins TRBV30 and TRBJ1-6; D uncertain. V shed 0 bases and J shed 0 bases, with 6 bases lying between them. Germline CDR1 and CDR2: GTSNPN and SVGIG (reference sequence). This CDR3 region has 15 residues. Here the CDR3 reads CAWSVRSSYNSPLHF. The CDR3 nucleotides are TGTGCCTGGAGTGTACGAAGCTCCTATAATTCACCCCTCCACTTT.

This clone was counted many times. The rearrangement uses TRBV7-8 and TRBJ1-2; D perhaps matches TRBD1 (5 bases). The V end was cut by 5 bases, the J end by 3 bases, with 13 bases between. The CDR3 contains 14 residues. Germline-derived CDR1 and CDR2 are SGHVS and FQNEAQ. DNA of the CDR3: TGTGCCAGCAGCCCCGGGGCGTCTTACTATGGCTACACCTTC. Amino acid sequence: CASSPGASYYGYTF.

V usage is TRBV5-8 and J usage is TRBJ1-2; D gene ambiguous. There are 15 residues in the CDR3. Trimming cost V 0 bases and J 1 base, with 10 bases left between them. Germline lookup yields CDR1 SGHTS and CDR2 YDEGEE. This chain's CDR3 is CASSLVPGRNYGYTF. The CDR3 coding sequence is TGTGCCAGCAGCTTGGTCCCGGGCCGTAACTATGGCTACACCTTC. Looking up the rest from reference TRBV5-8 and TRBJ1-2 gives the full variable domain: EAGVTQSPTHLIKTRGQQATLRCSPISGHTSVYWYQQALGLGLQFLLWYDEGEERNRGNFPPRFSGRQFPNYSSELNVNALELEDSALYLCASSLVPGRNYGYTFGSGTRLTVV.

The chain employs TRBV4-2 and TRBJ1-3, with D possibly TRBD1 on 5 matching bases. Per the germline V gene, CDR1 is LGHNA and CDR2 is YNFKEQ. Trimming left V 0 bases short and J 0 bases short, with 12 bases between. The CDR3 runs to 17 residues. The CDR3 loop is CASSQDLGEGSGNTIYF. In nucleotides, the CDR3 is TGTGCCAGCAGCCAAGATCTGGGGGAGGGCTCTGGAAACACCATATATTTT.

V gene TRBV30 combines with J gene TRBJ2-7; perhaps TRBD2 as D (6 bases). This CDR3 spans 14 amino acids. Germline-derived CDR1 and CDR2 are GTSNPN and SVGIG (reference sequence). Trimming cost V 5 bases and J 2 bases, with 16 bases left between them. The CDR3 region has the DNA TGTGCCTGGGGCGACATCTCGGGAGCCTACGAGCAGTACTTC. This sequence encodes CAWGDISGAYEQYF.

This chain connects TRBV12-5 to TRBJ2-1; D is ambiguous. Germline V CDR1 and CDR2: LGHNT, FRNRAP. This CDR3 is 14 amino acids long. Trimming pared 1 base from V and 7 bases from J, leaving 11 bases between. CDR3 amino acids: CASGLDPLRNEQFF. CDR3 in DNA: TGTGCTAGTGGTTTGGACCCTCTGCGTAATGAGCAGTTCTTC. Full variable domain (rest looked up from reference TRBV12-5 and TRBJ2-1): DARVTQTPRHKVTEMGQEVTMRCQPILGHNTVFWYRQTMMQGLELLAYFRNRAPLDDSGMPKDRFSAEMPDATLATLKIQPSEPRDSAVYFCASGLDPLRNEQFFGPGTRLTVL.

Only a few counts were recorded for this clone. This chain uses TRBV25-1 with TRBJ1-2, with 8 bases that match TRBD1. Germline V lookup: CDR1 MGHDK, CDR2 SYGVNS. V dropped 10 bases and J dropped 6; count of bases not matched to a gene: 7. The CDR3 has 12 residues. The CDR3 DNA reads TGTGCCATACAGGGGGAGGTCGATGGCTACACCTTC. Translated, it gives CAIQGEVDGYTF.

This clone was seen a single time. The CDR3 reads CASSLRYEQYF. DNA for the CDR3: TGTGCCAGCAGCTTACGGTACGAGCAGTACTTC. This chain links TRBV5-6 with TRBJ2-7; no reliable D call. The CDR3 sequence is 11 residues long. V dropped 2 bases and J dropped 4 bases, with 4 bases sitting between them. The germline V gene encodes CDR1 SGHDT and CDR2 YYEEEE. The full variable domain, in which reference TRBV5-6 and TRBJ2-7 provide the parts outside the CDR3, is DAGVTQSPTHLIKTRGQQVTLRCSPKSGHDTVSWYQQALGQGPQFIFQYYEEEERQRGNFPDRFSGHQFPNYSSELNVNALLLGDSALYLCASSLRYEQYFGPGTRLTVT.

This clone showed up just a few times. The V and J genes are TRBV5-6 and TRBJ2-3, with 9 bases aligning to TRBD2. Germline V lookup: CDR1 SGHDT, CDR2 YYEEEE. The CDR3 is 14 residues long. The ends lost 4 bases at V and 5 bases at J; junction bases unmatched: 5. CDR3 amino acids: CASSPLRGGDTQYF. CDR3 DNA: TGTGCCAGCAGCCCTCTGCGGGGGGGAGATACGCAGTATTTT. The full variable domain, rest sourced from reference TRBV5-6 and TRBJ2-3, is DAGVTQSPTHLIKTRGQQVTLRCSPKSGHDTVSWYQQALGQGPQFIFQYYEEEERQRGNFPDRFSGHQFPNYSSELNVNALLLGDSALYLCASSPLRGGDTQYFGPGTRLTVL.

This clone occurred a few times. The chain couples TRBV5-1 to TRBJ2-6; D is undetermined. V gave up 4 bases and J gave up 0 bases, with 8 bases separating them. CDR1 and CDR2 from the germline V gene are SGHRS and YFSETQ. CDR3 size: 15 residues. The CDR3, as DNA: TGCGCCAGCAGCGTGGGCAGCTCTGGGGCCAACGTCCTGACTTTC. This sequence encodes CASSVGSSGANVLTF.

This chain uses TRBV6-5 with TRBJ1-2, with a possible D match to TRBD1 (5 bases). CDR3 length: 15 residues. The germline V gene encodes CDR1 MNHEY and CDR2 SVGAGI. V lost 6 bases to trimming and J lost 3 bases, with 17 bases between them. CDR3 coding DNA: TGTGCCAGCAGCCGAGGCTCGGTCAGGGACTATGGCTACACCTTC. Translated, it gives CASSRGSVRDYGYTF.

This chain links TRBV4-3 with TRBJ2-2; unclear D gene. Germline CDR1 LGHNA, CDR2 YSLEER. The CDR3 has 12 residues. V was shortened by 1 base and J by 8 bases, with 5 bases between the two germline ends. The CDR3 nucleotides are TGCGCCAGCAGCCAAGGTAGAGGGGAGCTGTTTTTT. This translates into CASSQGRGELFF.

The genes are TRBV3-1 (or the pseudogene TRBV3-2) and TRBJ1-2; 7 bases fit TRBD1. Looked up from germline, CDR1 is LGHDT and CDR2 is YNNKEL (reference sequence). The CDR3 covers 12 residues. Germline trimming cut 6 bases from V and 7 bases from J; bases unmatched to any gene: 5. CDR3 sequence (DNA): TGTGCCAGCAGGGCGACAGGGAGTGGCTACACCTTC. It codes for CASRATGSGYTF.

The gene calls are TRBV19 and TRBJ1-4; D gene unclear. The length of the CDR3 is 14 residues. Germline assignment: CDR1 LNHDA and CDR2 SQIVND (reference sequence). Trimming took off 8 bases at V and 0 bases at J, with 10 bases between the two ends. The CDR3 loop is CASATDATNEKLFF. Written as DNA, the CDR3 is TGTGCCAGTGCAACGGACGCAACTAATGAAAAACTGTTTTTT.

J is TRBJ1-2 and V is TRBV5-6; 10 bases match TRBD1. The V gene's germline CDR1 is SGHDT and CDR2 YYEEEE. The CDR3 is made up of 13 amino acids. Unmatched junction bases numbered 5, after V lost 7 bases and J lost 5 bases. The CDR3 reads CASEGQGLYGYTF. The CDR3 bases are TGTGCCAGCGAGGGACAGGGGCTGTATGGCTACACCTTC.

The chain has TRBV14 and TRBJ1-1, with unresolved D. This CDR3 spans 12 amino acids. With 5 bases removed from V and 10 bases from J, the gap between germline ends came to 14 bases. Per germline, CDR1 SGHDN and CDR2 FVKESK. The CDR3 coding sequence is TGTGCCAGCAGCAGAAGCCAGGTTCGAGCTTTCTTT. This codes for CASSRSQVRAFF.